These 30 T cell receptor beta chains originate from one sample sequenced in a study of blood T cell repertoires in COVID-19. Libraries were prepared by immunoSEQ multiplex PCR; TCRdb keeps only in-frame clonotypes and omits some of them. The sample has approximately 500,000 clones; 88% are singletons. The specimen was PBMCs or T cells enriched from blood (not recorded which). These receptors originate from a middle-aged woman who had recovered from COVID-19.

The chain links TRBV13 to TRBJ2-5; D is possibly TRBD2 (5 bases). Germline values: CDR1 PRHDT, CDR2 FYEKMQ (reference sequence). V lost 3 bases, J lost 5 bases, and 16 bases lay in between. The CDR3 loop spans 15 amino acids. The CDR3 DNA is TGTGCCAGCAGCTTGGAGGCAGTAATGGGGGAGACCCAGTACTTC. Protein sequence: CASSLEAVMGETQYF.

The gene calls are TRBV12-3 or TRBV12-4 and TRBJ1-2; the match to TRBD1 covers 10 bases. V shed 3 bases and J 8 bases; nucleotides not matched to a gene: 3. The CDR3 runs to 13 residues. The CDR3 spells CASSFDRGLGYTF. DNA of the CDR3: TGTGCCAGCAGTTTCGACAGGGGGCTCGGCTACACCTTC.

This clone was observed a few times. The rearrangement joins TRBV7-2 to TRBJ2-3; 8 nucleotides match TRBD2. The junction had 1 base not matched to a gene; V was cut back by 0 bases and J by 2 bases. Germline V CDR1 and CDR2: SGHTA, FQGNSA. This CDR3 is built from 15 residues. In nucleotides, the CDR3 is TGTGCCAGCAGCTTAGCGCGGGGGGACACAGATACGCAGTATTTT. Translating it yields CASSLARGDTDTQYF.

This clone was detected a few times. The chain links TRBV4-3 to TRBJ2-5, with 8 positions matching TRBD1. With V trimmed by 1 base and J by 4 bases, 8 bases remained unmatched. The CDR3 is 16 amino acids. The germline V gene has CDR1 LGHNA and CDR2 YSLEER. CDR3 DNA: TGCGCCAGCAGCCAAGTATATCCGGGACAGGTAGAGACCCAGTACTTC. Amino acid sequence: CASSQVYPGQVETQYF.

This clone was seen just once. The chain has TRBV5-1 and TRBJ2-5, with D possibly TRBD2 on 5 matching bases. This CDR3 region has 14 residues. V lost 4 bases and J 3 bases, leaving 13 bases between the germline ends. Germline CDR1 is SGHRS and CDR2 is YFSETQ. The CDR3 loop is CASSPASGEETQYF. In nucleotides, the CDR3 is TGCGCCAGCAGCCCCGCCAGCGGTGAAGAGACCCAGTACTTC.

The gene calls are TRBV18 and TRBJ2-7; the match to TRBD1 covers 7 bases. CDR1 and CDR2 (germline): KGHSH, LQKENI. The CDR3 is made up of 13 amino acids. The J segment lost 7 bases and the V segment lost 4 bases, leaving 7 bases of the junction unmatched. The chain's CDR3 is CASSQTGSREQYF. As DNA, the CDR3 is TGTGCCAGCTCACAGACAGGGTCGAGAGAGCAGTACTTC.

The chain recombines TRBV3-1 (or the pseudogene TRBV3-2) with TRBJ1-4; 7 nucleotides line up with TRBD1. Trimming removed 7 bases from V and 5 bases from J; junction bases left unmatched: 7. The CDR3 is 14 amino acids. The germline gives CDR1 LGHDT, CDR2 YNNKEL (reference sequence). The CDR3 loop reads CASTPTGPNEKLFF. CDR3 nucleotides: TGTGCCAGCACTCCGACAGGGCCCAATGAAAAACTGTTTTTT.

The chain carries TRBV10-3 and TRBJ2-7; 7 nucleotides line up with TRBD2. In germline, CDR1 is ENHRY, CDR2 SYGVKD. V was pared by 2 bases and J by 3 bases, with 7 bases of the junction left unmatched. The CDR3 consists of 15 residues. The CDR3, as DNA: TGTGCCATCAGTGAGGGGGCGGGAGAGCTCTACGAGCAGTACTTC. The encoded protein is CAISEGAGELYEQYF.

The V gene is TRBV6-2 or TRBV6-3, the J gene TRBJ2-1, with TRBD1 matching 8 bases. CDR3 length: 15 amino acids. The germline V gene encodes CDR1 MNHEY and CDR2 SVGEGT. The ends lost 6 bases at V and 3 bases at J; junction bases unmatched: 7. The CDR3 sequence: CASSPDRDLYNEQFF. The CDR3 DNA reads TGTGCCAGCAGCCCGGACAGGGACCTCTACAATGAGCAGTTCTTC.

This clone showed up just once. The V gene is TRBV5-6, the J gene TRBJ1-6; 8 nucleotides line up with TRBD1. Germline assignment: CDR1 SGHDT and CDR2 YYEEEE. There are 16 residues in the CDR3. V was clipped by 5 bases and J by 4 bases; unmatched bases: 8. CDR3 nucleotide sequence: TGTGCCAGCAGTCCCGGTCAGGGGGCTTATAATTCACCCCTCCACTTT. Translated, it gives CASSPGQGAYNSPLHF.

A note on this clone: This may arise from a read error, as a much more abundant clone is one base away. The J gene is TRBJ2-7, the V gene TRBV7-2; 10 bases are a match to TRBD2. J lost 2 bases, V lost 5 bases, and 3 bases had no gene match. The CDR3 runs 14 residues. From germline, CDR1 is SGHTA and CDR2 FQGNSA. CDR3 sequence: CASSRTSGTYEQYF. CDR3 nucleotide sequence: TGTGCCAGCAGCCGGACTAGCGGTACCTACGAGCAGTACTTC. The variable domain in full, with the rest retrieved from reference TRBV7-2 and TRBJ2-7, is GAGVSQSPSNKVTEKGKDVELRCDPISGHTALYWYRQSLGQGLEFLIYFQGNSAPDKSGLPSDRFSAERTGGSVSTLTIQRTQQEDSAVYLCASSRTSGTYEQYFGPGTRLTVT.

This rearrangement joins TRBV19 to TRBJ1-1; D uncertain. V was trimmed by 4 bases and J by 8 bases, leaving 8 bases between them. This CDR3 spans 11 amino acids. Germline V lookup: CDR1 LNHDA, CDR2 SQIVND (reference sequence). The CDR3 nucleotides read TGTGCCAGTAGTAAGAGGTCAGAAGCTTTCTTT. It yields the protein CASSKRSEAFF.

J is TRBJ1-3 and V is TRBV7-2; D gene unclear. This CDR3 contains 15 residues. In germline, CDR1 is SGHTA, CDR2 FQGNSA. Trimming stripped 5 bases from V and 2 bases from J, with 13 bases between. CDR3 sequence: CASSPAPRTGNTIYF. The CDR3 DNA reads as TGTGCCAGCAGCCCGGCCCCGAGGACTGGAAACACCATATATTTT.

This rearrangement joins TRBV14 to TRBJ2-1; the match to TRBD2 covers 7 bases. The CDR3 has 21 amino acids. Germline V gene sequence: CDR1 SGHDN, CDR2 FVKESK. Trimming at V came to 4 bases and at J to 0 bases, leaving 21 bases not matched to a gene. The CDR3 loop is CASSLLAPRPMDKGSYNEQFF. The CDR3 DNA is TGTGCCAGCAGCCTACTAGCGCCCAGACCGATGGACAAGGGCTCCTACAATGAGCAGTTCTTC.

This chain uses TRBV6-4 with TRBJ1-4, with 11 bases aligning to TRBD1. Germline V lookup: CDR1 MRHNA, CDR2 SNTAGT. The CDR3 sequence is 15 residues long. J gave up 8 bases and V 2 bases, and 4 bases lay outside the gene matches. CDR3 protein: CASSDIGTGGEKLFF. The CDR3 DNA follows: TGTGCCAGCAGTGACATCGGGACAGGGGGGGAAAAACTGTTTTTT.

CDR3 coding DNA: TGTGCCAGCAGTACTGGGCCGGTGTACAATGAGCAGTTCTTC. It is translated as CASSTGPVYNEQFF. The chain joins TRBV6-5 to TRBJ2-1; D ambiguous. V lost 5 bases, J lost 4 bases, and 12 bases lay in between. The CDR3 has 14 residues. Germline CDR1 is MNHEY and CDR2 is SVGAGI.

V gene TRBV14 combines with J gene TRBJ1-6; D might be TRBD1 (5 bases). The CDR3 totals 15 residues. CDR1 is SGHDN, CDR2 FVKESK, per germline. The ends were cut back, 0 bases at V and 12 bases at J, with 15 bases in the middle. The CDR3 region has the DNA TGTGCCAGCAGCCAAGAAGGTGGGGGGGTAGTACCCCTCCACTTT. It codes for CASSQEGGGVVPLHF.

V usage is TRBV4-3 and J usage is TRBJ1-3; no firm D call. Germline CDR1 and CDR2: LGHNA and YSLEER. The V and J ends lost 0 bases and 8 bases respectively, with 8 bases between them. The CDR3 runs 13 residues. The CDR3 reads CASSQDPQDTIYF. CDR3 nucleotide sequence: TGCGCCAGCAGCCAAGATCCGCAGGACACCATATATTTT.

The rearrangement uses TRBV20-1 and TRBJ2-7; D remains ambiguous. Per the germline V gene, CDR1 is DFQATT and CDR2 is SNEGSKA (reference sequence). The CDR3 is 14 residues long. V was trimmed by 3 bases and J by 2 bases, leaving 14 bases between them. The DNA for the CDR3 is TGCAGTGCTAGTGGGCCAGAATCACCCTACGAGCAGTACTTC. It is translated as CSASGPESPYEQYF.

The chain joins TRBV21-1 to TRBJ1-1; the table calls TRBD1, which could not be checked here. TRBV21-1 is annotated as a pseudogene. The CDR3 is 21 amino acids. The chain's CDR3 is CASSTGMAGGRQGWGNTEAFF. The CDR3 DNA reads as TGTGCCAGCAGCACCGGAATGGCTGGGGGGAGACAGGGCTGGGGAAACACTGAAGCTTTCTTT.

The J gene is TRBJ2-6, the V gene TRBV9; 8 positions match TRBD2. Germline V gene data show CDR1 as SGDLS and CDR2 as YYNGEE. The CDR3 spans 17 residues. The trim removed 2 bases at V and 1 base at J, leaving 5 bases unmatched. This CDR3 is CASSVGRAASGANVLTF. The DNA of the CDR3 is TGTGCCAGCAGCGTCGGGAGGGCGGCATCTGGGGCCAACGTCCTGACTTTC.

This sequence joins TRBV7-9 and TRBJ1-1; 7 bases are a match to TRBD1. V gave up 5 bases and J gave up 1 base; unmatched junction bases: 7. Germline assignment: CDR1 SEHNR and CDR2 FQNEAQ (reference sequence). The length of the CDR3 is 15 residues. For the CDR3, the DNA is TGTGCCAGCAGCCCCAACAGGGGCTGGAACACTGAAGCTTTCTTT. Its protein is CASSPNRGWNTEAFF.

V usage is TRBV6-2 or TRBV6-3 and J usage is TRBJ1-5; possible D gene TRBD1, 5 bases. The germline CDR1 and CDR2 sequences are MNHEY and SVGEGT. The CDR3 covers 17 residues. The germline V and J ends were trimmed by 7 bases and 0 bases, with 19 bases remaining between them. CDR3 in amino acids: CASTPSGGGYSNQPQHF. Written as DNA, the CDR3 is TGTGCCAGCACCCCCTCTGGGGGGGGTTATAGCAATCAGCCCCAGCATTTT.

V is TRBV28 and J is TRBJ1-1, with no clear D. Looked up from germline, CDR1 is MDHEN and CDR2 is SYDVKM. The ends were cut back, 6 bases at V and 4 bases at J, with 12 bases in the middle. This CDR3 is 13 amino acids long. This chain's CDR3 is CASSSLGPTEAFF. For the CDR3, the DNA is TGTGCCAGCAGCTCCCTAGGTCCCACTGAAGCTTTCTTT.

The chain uses TRBV5-6 and TRBJ1-1; no definite D call. Germline-derived CDR1 and CDR2 are SGHDT and YYEEEE. V lost 0 bases and J lost 4, with 13 bases in between. This CDR3 has 15 residues. CDR3 sequence reads: CASSLARGGSTEAFF. The CDR3 nucleotides read TGTGCCAGCAGCTTGGCCCGGGGAGGGAGCACTGAAGCTTTCTTT.

The chain joins TRBV9 to TRBJ2-2, with a tentative D call TRBD1 (5 bases). The CDR3 loop spans 16 amino acids. V lost 1 base and J 4 bases, leaving 14 bases between the germline ends. Germline V lookup: CDR1 SGDLS, CDR2 YYNGEE. The CDR3 region is CASSVMATQGTGELFF. CDR3 coding DNA: TGTGCCAGCAGCGTAATGGCTACTCAGGGCACCGGGGAGCTGTTTTTT. Supplemented by reference TRBV9 and TRBJ2-2, the full variable domain reads DSGVTQTPKHLITATGQRVTLRCSPRSGDLSVYWYQQSLDQGLQFLIQYYNGEERAKGNILERFSAQQFPDLHSELNLSSLELGDSALYFCASSVMATQGTGELFFGEGSRLTVL.

This clone showed up just once. This chain uses TRBV3-1 (or the pseudogene TRBV3-2) with TRBJ2-7; 10 bases match TRBD2. The trim removed 1 base at V and 3 bases at J, leaving 12 bases unmatched. This CDR3 spans 18 amino acids. The germline CDR1 and CDR2 sequences are LGHDT and YNNKEL (reference sequence). The CDR3 nucleotides are TGTGCCAGCAGCCAAGGCTTCGAACTAGCGGGACCTTACTACGAGCAGTACTTC. Translated: CASSQGFELAGPYYEQYF.

The chain has TRBV5-1 and TRBJ1-6; D unclear. The CDR3 length is 14 residues. CDR1 and CDR2 from the germline V gene are SGHRS and YFSETQ. V was clipped by 5 bases and J by 7 bases, with 13 bases between them. Here the CDR3 DNA reads TGCGCCAGCAGACGGACTTATGGGAATTCACCCCTCCACTTT. The encoded protein is CASRRTYGNSPLHF.

This chain connects TRBV30 to TRBJ2-2; 7 nucleotides line up with TRBD1. This CDR3 is 16 amino acids long. Trimming at V came to 3 bases and at J to 3 bases, leaving 10 bases not matched to a gene. CDR1 is GTSNPN, CDR2 SVGIG, per germline (reference sequence). The CDR3 nucleotides read TGTGCCTGGAGCGCTAAAAAGGGGGCCGACACCGGGGAGCTGTTTTTT. Translating gives CAWSAKKGADTGELFF.

The J gene is TRBJ2-1, the V gene TRBV6-5, with TRBD2 identical over 8 bases. V shed 7 bases, J shed 6 bases, and the junction held 11 bases outside the gene matches. Germline values: CDR1 MNHEY, CDR2 SVGAGI. The CDR3 contains 15 residues. CDR3 nucleotides: TGTGCCAGCACCAAGAGCGGGAGTGGGCTCAATGAGCAGTTCTTC. Encoded protein: CASTKSGSGLNEQFF.